This is a list of T cell receptor beta chains from one sample in a study of blood T cell repertoires in COVID-19. The data were produced by immunoSEQ multiplex PCR, yet TCRdb's version contains in-frame clones alone and is incomplete. The table records under 90,000 clones, about 80% of them present only once. The material sequenced was peripheral blood. The receptors stem from a human donor in a cohort sampled during active COVID-19. Both conserved end residues are part of each CDR3. The D gene is left open where the match is weak. Where a row states a size, it is once, few, many or the class of an expanded clone; other rows omit it.

V	D	J	size	DNA	CDR3
TRBV9	.	TRBJ2-3	.	TGTGCCAGCAGCGTAGGGAGTAGCCTTAGCACAGATACGCAGTATTTT	CASSVGSSLSTDTQYF
TRBV6-2/TRBV6-3	TRBD2	TRBJ2-3	.	TGTGCCAGCAGTTACGGGAGCGGGGTTACAGATACGCAGTATTTT	CASSYGSGVTDTQYF
TRBV18	.	TRBJ1-2	.	TGTGCCAGCTCACCCCCGCGTGGAGCCAACTATGGCTACACCTTC	CASSPPRGANYGYTF
TRBV6-5	TRBD1	TRBJ1-1	few	TGTGCCAGCTGGATCCAGGGGGCCACTGAAGCTTTCTTT	CASWIQGATEAFF
TRBV5-4	.	TRBJ2-2	.	TGTGCCAGCAGCTTGGGGCTAGCGACGAACACCGGGGAGCTGTTTTTT	CASSLGLATNTGELFF
TRBV30	.	TRBJ1-1	.	TGTGCCTGGAGTGGCAGGAACACTGAAGCTTTCTTT	CAWSGRNTEAFF
TRBV18	.	TRBJ2-2	.	TGTGCCAGCTCACCATCAGGGGCGAACACCGGGGAGCTGTTTTTT	CASSPSGANTGELFF
TRBV4-3	.	TRBJ2-2	.	TGCGCCAGCAGCCAAGGGGCACCCGGGGAGCTGTTTTTT	CASSQGAPGELFF
TRBV19	TRBD2	TRBJ2-5	.	TGTGCCAGTAGTCCTGGGACTAGCGGGAGTCCAGAGACCCAGTACTTC	CASSPGTSGSPETQYF
TRBV18	.	TRBJ1-5	.	TGTGCCAGCTCAACAGGGAATGGCGGGCAGCCCCAGCATTTT	CASSTGNGGQPQHF
TRBV24-1	.	TRBJ1-4	.	TGTGCCACAGAGACCCGGACAGTAAATGAAAAACTGTTTTTT	CATETRTVNEKLFF
TRBV7-9	TRBD1	TRBJ1-2	few	TGTGCCAGCAGTCTTGGGACAGTTAACTATGGCTACACCTTC	CASSLGTVNYGYTF
TRBV7-2	TRBD1	TRBJ1-2	.	TGTGCCAGCAGCTTAGCGAACTCTGACAGGGGAAACTATGGCTACACCTTC	CASSLANSDRGNYGYTF
TRBV19	TRBD1	TRBJ1-2	once	TGTGCCAGTAGTACGACAGGGAGCCCAATCTATGGCTACACCTTC	CASSTTGSPIYGYTF
TRBV7-3	TRBD2	TRBJ2-7	.	TGTGCCAGCAGCCCCGGGACTAGCGGAACCTACGAGCAGTACTTC	CASSPGTSGTYEQYF
TRBV29-1	TRBD2	TRBJ2-3	.	TGCAGCGTAGCGGGACTATACACAGATACGCAGTATTTT	CSVAGLYTDTQYF
TRBV6-5	.	TRBJ1-1	few	TGTGCCAGCAGTTACTCGTATCAGGGATCCACTGAAGCTTTCTTT	CASSYSYQGSTEAFF
TRBV25-1	TRBD1	TRBJ1-4	once	TGTGCCAGCAGTGACCTAGGACAGGGGCGACTGTTTTTT	CASSDLGQGRLFF
TRBV2	TRBD2	TRBJ2-3	.	TGTGCCAGCAGCATCAGGACTAGCGGGACAGATACGCAGTATTTT	CASSIRTSGTDTQYF
TRBV30	.	TRBJ1-2	.	TGTGCCTGGAGTGTAGATCGGGGTAACTATGGCTACACCTTC	CAWSVDRGNYGYTF
TRBV7-3	TRBD2	TRBJ2-2	.	TGTGCCAGCAGCCGGACCGGGACTAGTCACACCGGGGAGCTGTTTTTT	CASSRTGTSHTGELFF
TRBV4-1	.	TRBJ2-3	.	TGCGCCAGCAGCCAAGAAAGGTTAGAGGGGGCAGATACGCAGTATTTT	CASSQERLEGADTQYF
TRBV12-3/TRBV12-4	TRBD1	TRBJ1-2	once	TGTGCCAGCAGCCCGGGACAGAACTATGGCTACACCTTC	CASSPGQNYGYTF
TRBV6-5	.	TRBJ1-4	.	TGTGCCAGCAGGTCGTATGATAAGGAGGGACTGTTTTTT	CASRSYDKEGLFF
TRBV6-2/TRBV6-3	TRBD2	TRBJ2-4	.	TGTGCCAGCAGCCCCCACCGGGGGGGCGCACAAAACATTCAGTACTTC	CASSPHRGGAQNIQYF
TRBV7-9	.	TRBJ2-3	.	TGTGCCAGCAGCTTAGGGGGGGGCAAAGATACGCAGTATTTT	CASSLGGGKDTQYF
TRBV30	TRBD2	TRBJ2-1	.	TGTGCCTGGAGTAAGAGTCAATCGGGGGGAGCGAGGTACAATGAGCAGTTCTTC	CAWSKSQSGGARYNEQFF
TRBV28	TRBD1	TRBJ2-7	.	TGTGCCAGCAGTCCTAACAGGGGAAGGTACGAGCAGTACTTC	CASSPNRGRYEQYF
TRBV5-6	.	TRBJ1-2	.	TGTGCCAGCAGCTTGGCGGGTAACTATGGCTACACCTTC	CASSLAGNYGYTF
TRBV28	.	TRBJ2-7	.	TGTGCCAGCAGTGCCCCGGGTGGCGAGCAGTACTTC	CASSAPGGEQYF
TRBV9	.	TRBJ1-5	.	TGTGCCAGCAGCGTAGCTGTCAGGTCCAATCAGCCCCAGCATTTT	CASSVAVRSNQPQHF
TRBV7-8	.	TRBJ2-3	.	TGTGCCAGCAGCTTCCCCCGCGGGCCGCTAAACACAGATACGCAGTATTTT	CASSFPRGPLNTDTQYF
TRBV30	TRBD1	TRBJ1-5	many	TGTGCCTGGAGTCCGGGACAGGGGGTGCCCCAGCATTTT	CAWSPGQGVPQHF
TRBV5-4	.	TRBJ1-1	.	TGTGCCAGCAGCTTGCAGACAGGCGGGGGGAACACTGAAGCTTTCTTT	CASSLQTGGGNTEAFF
TRBV11-3	.	TRBJ2-1	.	TGTGCCAGCAGCTTAGTGGCTAGCTCCTACAATGAGCAGTTCTTC	CASSLVASSYNEQFF
TRBV19	.	TRBJ2-4	.	TGTGCCAGTAGTATACGGGGAATTCAGTACTTC	CASSIRGIQYF
TRBV2	TRBD1	TRBJ2-5	.	TGTGCCAGCAAGGGACAGCGGCAAGAGACCCAGTACTTC	CASKGQRQETQYF
TRBV28	TRBD1	TRBJ2-7	.	TGTGCCAGCAGCGACAGGGTGCCCTACGAGCAGTACTTC	CASSDRVPYEQYF
TRBV28	TRBD2	TRBJ2-3	few	TGTGCCAGCAGTTTCCAGCGGGGGGCCACAGATACGCAGTATTTT	CASSFQRGATDTQYF
TRBV19	TRBD1	TRBJ2-3	.	TGTGCCAGTAGTATTAGGACAGGCCGTTCGGATACGCAGTATTTT	CASSIRTGRSDTQYF